This T cell receptor beta chain was sequenced during a study of T cells after yellow fever vaccination. Study-wide context: The fractions with low cell numbers were processed using SMART-Seq v4 Ultra Low Input. Study findings and constraints: Relatively few clonotypes were ones that appeared in both CD4 and CD8 compartments. Reappearing after the booster were most of the clones from primary vaccination (96% CD4, around 90% CD8).

TCRdb recomputed calls from the 5' RACE reads with MiXCR, one row per CDR3 protein. Among about 310,000 distinct CDR3 sequences, 3.6% were seen once, and the ten largest hold 23%. Trimming took 5 bases from V and 6 from J; bases not matched to a gene: 13. The CDR3 sequence is 15 residues long. The germline CDR1 and CDR2 sequences are SNHLY and FYNNEI. Ten or more counts support this clonotype. Its antigen is still unknown. The rearrangement joins TRBV2 to TRBJ2-7, with 7 positions matching TRBD1. This receptor was obtained from a man aged 18 to 35 who received the YFV17D yellow fever vaccine. Here the sequenced sample was PBMCs, taken on the day of the yellow fever booster vaccination. DNA for the CDR3: TGTGCCAGCAGTTCTGACAGGGTAGTCCGCGGCGAGCAGTACTTC. Translating gives CASSSDRVVRGEQYF. Looking up the rest from reference TRBV2 and TRBJ2-7 gives the full variable domain: EPEVTQTPSHQVTQMGQEVILRCVPISNHLYFYWYRQILGQKVEFLVSFYNNEISEKSEIFDDQFSVERPDGSNFTLKIRSTKLEDSAMYFCASSSDRVVRGEQYFGPGTRLTVT.